The T cell receptor (beta chain) under discussion was sequenced for a study of control samples from healthy donors and cancer patients (dated by TCRdb to between 2020 and 2021). Deletion took 3 bases off V and 2 bases off J, with a span of 11 bases between the germline ends. From cysteine to phenylalanine, the CDR3 is 14 amino acids long. Solely the CDR3 DNA is kept, with 42 bases framed from the first base. The germline V gene (reference sequence) supplies CDR1 SEHNR and CDR2 FQNEAQ. Library preparation employed the immunoSEQ multiplex PCR assay. Drawn from immuneACCESS, this table holds only the in-frame rearrangements with V and J called that TCRdb kept. Clones are partly lost; checked studies trace under half to an unresolved V gene and leave the rest unexplained. Present in this sample are about 160,000 clones, about 94% of which were seen just once. The ten most abundant clones make up 14% of the sample.

Concerning this clone: Its antigen remains undetermined. No much larger clonotype is one base removed from it; base qualities were not supplied.

Recombination linked TRBV7-9 to TRBJ2-7; the D segment might be TRBD1 or TRBD2, since each matches 5 bases. This receptor was obtained from a man aged 60-69 years with colorectal cancer. The sample taken for sequencing was PBMCs. In nucleotide form, the sequence is TGTGCCAGCAGCTTCGAGGGGCCCACCTACGAGCAGTACTTC. Its protein reads: CASSFEGPTYEQYF.